This T cell receptor beta chain comes out of a study of blood T cells in healthy people across ages. A few counts support this clonotype. What it recognizes is unknown. Per germline, CDR1 SEHNR and CDR2 FQNEAQ (reference sequence). The length of the CDR3 is 13 residues. Trimming removed 5 bases at V and 7 bases at J, with 15 bases between. The use of a sample-barcoded 5' primer and a J-beta primer mix characterized a second PCR of 7 to 11 cycles. MiXCR, run by TCRdb on the 5' RACE reads, gives a single entry per CDR3 protein. Among more than 1.4 million distinct CDR3 sequences listed, roughly 45% were seen once. Study findings and constraints: Samples with more naive T cells showed higher observed beta diversity.

The sequence was obtained from a woman aged 18 to 35 in good health. This chain links TRBV7-9 with TRBJ2-7; D assignment may be TRBD1 or TRBD2 (5 bases each). Sequencing used blood. CDR3 in amino acids: CASSPQGSDEQYF. The CDR3 DNA reads TGTGCCAGCAGCCCTCAGGGTAGCGATGAGCAGTACTTC.